This T cell receptor (beta chain) was retrieved from a study of CD8 T cells in ankylosing spondylitis. The CDR3 length is 13 residues. TCRdb passed the 5' RACE reads through MiXCR, listing each CDR3 protein once. The data show a few hundred thousand distinct CDR3 sequences, less than 25% seen once. Sequenced material: blood, either unsorted or a sorted T cell fraction (not recorded which). This receptor was taken from a female donor with ankylosing spondylitis or in good health (not recorded which). This sequence joins TRBV21-1 and TRBJ1-2. TRBV21-1 counts as a pseudogene. As DNA, the CDR3 is TGTGCCAGCAGCAAAAAAAGGGATCGGGGCTACACCTTC. Its protein product is CASSKKRDRGYTF.